This is a list of T cell receptor beta chains from one sample in a study of human T cells and chemical hapten exposure. In TCRdb, the RACE reads were re-called with MiXCR into one record per CDR3 protein. The sample holds some 190,000 distinct CDR3 sequences; around 24% are singletons and the top ten take about 6.7%. The source was whole blood, collected in connection with sensitization to the hapten diphenylcyclopropenone (DPC). All receptors derive from a woman aged 45-59 years with alopecia areata. Some clones in this sample may be carry-over from other donors' samples. The CDR3 runs from the conserved cysteine through the conserved F or W. D genes are given only for firm matches. Only part of the rows carry a size: once, few, many, or a class if the clone is expanded.

>TRBJ2-7|TRBD1|TRBV5-8|few
TGTGCCAGCAGCTTGGGACAGGGGTCCCCTTACGAGCAGTACTTC
CASSLGQGSPYEQYF
>TRBJ2-1|TRBD2|TRBV25-1|many
TGTGCCAGCAGTGCTGAGACTAGCGGGCCCTACAATGAGCAGTTCTTC
CASSAETSGPYNEQFF
>TRBJ2-3|TRBD1|TRBV20-1|-
TGCAGTGCTAGGAGGACAGGGGCAGATACGCAGTATTTT
CSARRTGADTQYF
>TRBJ2-7|-|TRBV21-1|-
TGTGCCAGCCTTGGGACCAGATCCCCCTACGAGCAGTACTTC
CASLGTRSPYEQYF
>TRBJ1-6|-|TRBV5-6|-
TGTGCCAGCAGCGGATCAGGGTTTAATTCACCCCTCCACTTT
CASSGSGFNSPLHF
>TRBJ2-3|TRBD2|TRBV10-3|few
TGTGCCATCAGTGATCCTAGCGGGAGTACAGATACGCAGTATTTT
CAISDPSGSTDTQYF
>TRBJ2-1|-|TRBV11-2|few
TGTGCCAGCAGCAACCCCGGACGGAGCTCCTACAATGAGCAGTTCTTC
CASSNPGRSSYNEQFF
>TRBJ1-1|-|TRBV3-1|-
TGTGCCAGCAGCCAAACAGGGTTCACTGAAGCTTTCTTT
CASSQTGFTEAFF
>TRBJ2-5|TRBD2|TRBV3-1|-
TGTGCCAGCAGCCAAGGGGCAGCGGGAGAAGAGACCCAGTACTTC
CASSQGAAGEETQYF
>TRBJ2-7|TRBD2|TRBV29-1|few
TGCAGCGTTGGGGCTAGCGGGAGATCGGGAGAGCAGTACTTC
CSVGASGRSGEQYF
>TRBJ2-1|-|TRBV5-1|few
TGCGCCAGCAGCTTGGCGGGACCACGGGACAATGAGCAGTTCTTC
CASSLAGPRDNEQFF
>TRBJ2-3|-|TRBV20-1|few
TGCAGTGCTATTTTCAGGGAGGATACGCAGTATTTT
CSAIFREDTQYF
>TRBJ1-1|-|TRBV5-6|-
TGTGCCAGCAGTTACGACCTAACAGAGATCCCTGAAGCTTTCTTT
CASSYDLTEIPEAFF
>TRBJ2-3|TRBD1|TRBV20-1|few
TGCAGTGCTTACTCCCCAGGCAGGGGGACAGATACGCAGTATTTT
CSAYSPGRGTDTQYF
>TRBJ2-7|-|TRBV7-9|-
TGTGCCAGCAGCGTTACAGGGTACGAGCAGTACTTC
CASSVTGYEQYF
>TRBJ2-1|TRBD2|TRBV4-2|few
TGTGCCAGCAGCCCCCCGGGAGGGCAAAAGTCCTACAATGAGCAGTTCTTC
CASSPPGGQKSYNEQFF
>TRBJ2-3|-|TRBV7-9|-
TGTGCCAGCAGCTTTAAAGACGGAACAGATACGCAGTATTTT
CASSFKDGTDTQYF
>TRBJ2-5|-|TRBV28|few
TGTGCCAGCGGAAAGGGTCCCCCAGAGACCCAGTACTTC
CASGKGPPETQYF
>TRBJ1-2|-|TRBV20-1|few
TGCAGTGCTAGACTCCAGGGTAGGAGCTATGGCTACACCTTC
CSARLQGRSYGYTF
>TRBJ1-2|TRBD1|TRBV11-2|-
TGTGCCAGCACCGTGATACAGGGGGCGAGGGGCTACACCTTC
CASTVIQGARGYTF
>TRBJ2-7|-|TRBV29-1|-
TGCAGCGTTGAGTCAGGGAGCTCCTACGAGCAGTACTTC
CSVESGSSYEQYF